Shown below are 30 T cell receptor beta chains from a single sample sequenced in a study of CD8+CD57+ T cells in acquired aplastic anemia. Genomic DNA was employed as the template in profiling TCR beta VDJ and CDR3. One entry per CDR3 protein results from TCRdb running MiXCR on the reads. The table lists hundreds of thousands of distinct CDR3 sequences, 60% to 80% of them singletons. Sequences were obtained from sorted CD4+, CD8+, or CD8+CD57+ T cells (not recorded which) from PBMCs. The origin of the receptors is a human donor in good health, serving as a control.

V and J are TRBV12-3 or TRBV12-4 and TRBJ2-5; 8 positions match TRBD2. The CDR3 spans 14 residues. J lost 4 bases, V lost 6 bases, and 7 bases had no gene match. CDR3 DNA: TGTGCCAGCAGACCAACGGGGGGGCGAGAGACCCAGTACTTC. Residues: CASRPTGGRETQYF.

Regarding this clonotype: A read error may produce the germline difference seen at one junction end. The chain employs TRBV7-8 and TRBJ1-1; D remains ambiguous. The CDR3 runs to 14 residues. CDR1 and CDR2 (germline): SGHVS, FQNEAQ. CDR3 in amino acids: CASRGAAARTEAFF. The CDR3 coding sequence is TGTGCCAGCCGTGGAGCGGCCGCAAGGACTGAAGCCTTCTTT.

Only one count was recorded for this clonotype. The rearrangement uses TRBV7-2 and TRBJ2-5, with a tentative D call TRBD1 (5 bases). This CDR3 is 15 amino acids long. Trimming took 1 base from V and 14 from J, leaving 23 bases between them. CDR1 SGHTA and CDR2 FQGNSA come from the germline V gene. The CDR3 DNA is TGTGCCAGCAGCTTAGGACCCGCCACAGGCGACTCTCAATACTTC. This gives the protein CASSLGPATGDSQYF.

For this clonotype: Mismatch with germline at one junction end may stem from a read error. The chain employs TRBV14 and TRBJ1-1; weak D call: TRBD1 (5 bases). The CDR3 contains 14 residues. Germline V lookup: CDR1 SGHDN, CDR2 FVKESK. CDR3 DNA: TGTGCCAGCAGTTTTGGGGAGGGGAGGACTAACGCTCTCTTT. Protein sequence: CASSFGEGRTNALF. The entire variable domain, with the rest obtained from reference TRBV14 and TRBJ1-1, is as follows: EAGVTQFPSHSVIEKGQTVTLRCDPISGHDNLYWYRRVMGKEIKFLLHFVKESKQDESGMPNNRFLAERTGGTYSTLKVQPAELEDSGVYFCASSFGEGRTNALFGQGTRLTVV.

This clonotype showed up many times. The chain links TRBV7-9 to TRBJ2-2, with 9 bases fitting TRBD2. V dropped 5 bases and J dropped 5; count of bases not matched to a gene: 6. CDR1 and CDR2 from the germline V gene are SEHNR and FQNEAQ (reference sequence). CDR3 size: 15 residues. The CDR3 loop is CASSPQRGDTGELFF. DNA of the CDR3: TGTGCCAGCAGCCCACAGCGGGGGGATACCGGGGAGCTGTTTTTT.

The chain uses TRBV19 and TRBJ1-2; D gene ambiguous. Looked up from germline, CDR1 is LNHDA and CDR2 is SQIVND (reference sequence). The V end lost 3 bases, the J end lost 3 bases, and 11 bases lay between the germline ends. This CDR3 comprises 14 residues. The CDR3 DNA is TGTGCCAGTAGTATGACGTCCAGTGACTATGGCTACACCTTC. Its translation is CASSMTSSDYGYTF.

The chain recombines TRBV24-1 with TRBJ1-5; the D is unclear. With 5 bases removed from V and 4 bases from J, the gap between germline ends came to 17 bases. Germline V gene lookup returns CDR1 KGHDR and CDR2 SFDVKD. This CDR3 spans 16 amino acids. The CDR3 sequence: CATSADGYLPNQPQHF. The CDR3 DNA is TGTGCCACCAGTGCGGACGGATACCTTCCGAATCAGCCCCAGCATTTT.

As to this clonotype: No conserved phenylalanine or tryptophan is present at the end of the CDR3, so a read error is the likely explanation. The rearrangement links TRBV7-6 to TRBJ2-1; 7 bases map to TRBD1. CDR1 SGHVS and CDR2 FNYEAQ come from the germline V gene. This CDR3 spans 16 amino acids. The CDR3 DNA is TGCGCCAGCAGCTTTGGTGGGGGACAGTTTTACAATGAGCAGTTCCTC. As protein: CASSFGGGQFYNEQFL.

V usage is TRBV9 and J usage is TRBJ2-5, with D perhaps TRBD1 (5 bases). Germline loops: CDR1 SGDLS, CDR2 YYNGEE. This CDR3 has 16 residues. Deletions cut 3 bases from V and 1 base from J, with 16 bases between. Here the CDR3 DNA reads TGTGCCAGCAGCGAAGAGAAGGGGCTTTTCCAAGAGACCCAGTACTTC. Translated, it gives CASSEEKGLFQETQYF.

This sequence joins TRBV10-3 and TRBJ1-3; D call uncertain. This CDR3 contains 13 residues. Germline CDR1 is ENHRY and CDR2 is SYGVKD. Trimming cost V 4 bases and J 3 bases, with 7 bases left between them. The CDR3 sequence: CAISASDGNTIYF. As DNA, the CDR3 is TGTGCCATCAGTGCCTCTGATGGAAACACCATATATTTT.

The rearrangement uses TRBV6-4 and TRBJ2-2, with D possibly called TRBD1 or TRBD2 (5 bases each). Germline values: CDR1 MRHNA, CDR2 SNTAGT. Trimming shortened V by 11 bases and J by 2 bases, and 12 bases separated the two germline ends. The CDR3 consists of 13 residues. The CDR3 loop reads CAVRDGNTGELFF. In nucleotides, the CDR3 is TGTGCCGTCCGGGACGGTAACACCGGGGAGCTGTTTTTT.

In the case of this clonotype: This CDR3 is missing its conserved last phenylalanine or tryptophan, likely due to a read error. It is unclear where the CDR3 begins or ends on the DNA, so no DNA is shown, and the CDR3 is as TCRdb lists it. The chain's CDR3 is CASSAGKRKNGEL. The V gene is TRBV9, the J gene TRBJ2-5; the table's D call, TRBD1, has no DNA check behind it. CDR1 is SGDLS, CDR2 YYNGEE, per germline. The CDR3 numbers 13 amino acids, ends counted.

This clonotype was recorded many times. V gene TRBV20-1 combines with J gene TRBJ2-3; D unclear. The CDR3 is 12 residues long. Trimming took off 3 bases at V and 3 bases at J, with 7 bases between the two ends. Germline V gene sequence: CDR1 DFQATT, CDR2 SNEGSKA (reference sequence). Here the CDR3 reads CSASFGTDTQYF. CDR3 DNA: TGCAGTGCTAGTTTCGGGACAGATACGCAGTATTTT.

V gene TRBV2 combines with J gene TRBJ1-5, with D tentatively TRBD1 (5 bases). CDR1 and CDR2 (germline): SNHLY, FYNNEI. The CDR3 loop spans 16 amino acids. V lost 5 bases, J lost 2 bases, and 16 bases lay in between. CDR3 residues: CASSCEATVGNQPQHF. CDR3 DNA sequence: TGTGCCAGCAGTTGCGAAGCGACAGTGGGCAATCAGCCCCAGCATTTT.

Many counts were recorded for this clonotype. This sequence joins TRBV6-1 and TRBJ1-1, with no clear D. CDR3 length: 15 residues. The V gene lost 2 bases and the J gene lost 10 bases, with 20 bases spanning the gap. Germline loops: CDR1 MNHNS, CDR2 SASEGT. CDR3 protein: CASSESASGRKRAFF. For the CDR3, the DNA is TGTGCCAGCAGTGAATCCGCGTCCGGAAGGAAGCGAGCTTTCTTT.

This clonotype turned up a few times. The V gene is TRBV11-1, the J gene TRBJ2-6; D gene ambiguous. This CDR3 region has 17 residues. Germline-derived CDR1 and CDR2 are SGHAT and FQDESV (reference sequence). Trimming stripped 1 base from V and 0 bases from J, with 10 bases between. The CDR3 DNA is TGTGCCAGCAGCTTAGAATACAGAGCCTCTGGGGCCAACGTCCTGACTTTC. Amino acids: CASSLEYRASGANVLTF.

This clonotype was recorded once. Its ends do not fully match the called genes, so a read error is possible. The chain is built from TRBV7-2 and TRBJ2-7; D is undetermined. Germline assignment: CDR1 SGHTA and CDR2 FQGNSA. CDR3 size: 13 residues. CDR3 sequence reads: CASSLACYYAHHF. The DNA for the CDR3 is TGTGCTAGCAGCTTAGCCTGCTATTACGCGCACCACTTC.

This clonotype occurred many times. The chain joins TRBV19 to TRBJ1-3; TRBD1 might be the D (5 bases). The germline CDR1 and CDR2 sequences are LNHDA and SQIVND (reference sequence). CDR3 length: 16 amino acids. Between the trimmed V and J ends, which lost 3 bases and 1 base, there was a span of 13 bases. This CDR3 is CASSIIFAGSGNTIYF. In DNA form, the CDR3 reads TGTGCCAGTAGTATCATCTTTGCAGGGTCTGGAAACACCATATATTTT.

In the case of this clonotype: A read error may produce the germline difference seen at one junction end. This chain uses TRBV25-1 with TRBJ2-3, with a possible D match to TRBD2 (5 bases). The CDR3 loop spans 14 amino acids. Germline values: CDR1 MGHDK, CDR2 SYGVNS. The CDR3 DNA reads as TGCGCCAGCAGTACGCAGACTAAGAGCAATGCGCAGTATTTT. Translated: CASSTQTKSNAQYF.

Worth noting for this clonotype: No conserved phenylalanine or tryptophan ends this CDR3, so it is likely a read error. It is unclear where the CDR3 begins or ends on the DNA, so no DNA is shown, and the CDR3 is as TCRdb lists it. The chain carries TRBV7-9 and TRBJ2-7; the table's D call, TRBD1, was not checked against the DNA. Germline lookup yields CDR1 SEHNR and CDR2 FQNEAQ (reference sequence). The length of the CDR3 is 13 amino acids, counting both ends. The CDR3 loop is CASSLSGALKDNE.

About this clonotype: One junction end does not reproduce the germline sequence, and a read error may be involved. V usage is TRBV12-3 or TRBV12-4 and J usage is TRBJ1-5; a possible D gene is TRBD1 (6 bases). This CDR3 is 17 amino acids long. The CDR3 sequence: CASSPGDTGASNQPQRF. DNA for the CDR3: TGTGCCAGTAGCCCTGGGGATACGGGGGCGAGCAATCAGCCCCAGCGTTTT.

V and J are TRBV9 and TRBJ1-3; D not certain. Germline assignment: CDR1 SGDLS and CDR2 YYNGEE. V lost 5 bases and J lost 8, with 26 bases in between. The CDR3 is 17 amino acids. DNA for the CDR3: TGTGCCAGCAGTGTCACCGACGGGTACGGCTCTGGCTACACCATATATTTT. As protein: CASSVTDGYGSGYTIYF.

This clonotype was detected many times. The J gene is TRBJ2-1, the V gene TRBV30; TRBD2 agrees at 10 bases. V lost 0 bases and J lost 9; bases outside the gene matches: 2. CDR3 length: 13 residues. Germline CDR1 and CDR2: GTSNPN and SVGIG (reference sequence). CDR3 bases: TGTGCCTGGAGTGTCAGCGGGGGGGTTGAGCAGTTCTTC. Translation gives CAWSVSGGVEQFF.

The chain recombines TRBV10-3 with TRBJ2-3; 13 bases map to TRBD2. Germline V CDR1 and CDR2: ENHRY, SYGVKD. This CDR3 region has 15 residues. In nucleotides, the CDR3 is TGTACTTCAGGGACTAGCGGGACTTCGTGGGATACGCAGTATTTT. Amino acid sequence: CTSGTSGTSWDTQYF.

This sequence joins TRBV11-2 and TRBJ1-5, with D perhaps TRBD1 (6 bases). CDR1 and CDR2 from the germline V gene are SGHAT and FQNNGV. Trimming removed 4 bases from V and 4 bases from J, with 11 bases in between. This CDR3 comprises 14 residues. The CDR3 sequence: CASSSTGHNQPQHF. CDR3 DNA: TGTGCCAGCAGCTCGACAGGACATAATCAGCCCCAGCATTTT.

Notes on this clonotype: At one end the junction does not follow the germline gene, possibly because of a read error. The J gene is TRBJ2-5, the V gene TRBV7-2; either TRBD1 or TRBD2 may fit D (7 bases each). This CDR3 region has 14 residues. Looked up from germline, CDR1 is SGHTA and CDR2 is FQGNSA. For the CDR3, the DNA is TGTGCCAGGCCTTACCAGGGGGGGCTGGTTCACCCCTCCTTC. As protein: CARPYQGGLVHPSF.

This clonotype was detected once. The V gene is TRBV5-4, the J gene TRBJ1-2; D is ambiguous. V was trimmed by 4 bases and J by 6 bases, leaving 13 bases between them. Per germline, CDR1 SGHNT and CDR2 YYREEE (reference sequence). The CDR3 consists of 13 residues. DNA for the CDR3: TGTGCCAGCAGCGCGGGGATCGGGAATGGCTACACCTTC. Translating gives CASSAGIGNGYTF.

In regard to this clonotype: No conserved phenylalanine or tryptophan ends this CDR3, so it is likely a read error. V is TRBV7-2 and J is TRBJ1-2, with 9 bases matching TRBD1. The germline CDR1 and CDR2 sequences are SGHTA and FQGNSA. V dropped 8 bases and J dropped 6; count of bases not matched to a gene: 16. The CDR3 sequence is 16 residues long. For the CDR3, the DNA is TGTGCCAGCTCCCCTCTACGGGGACAGGGTTGGCATGGCTACACCCTC. It translates to CASSPLRGQGWHGYTL.

Turning to this clonotype: Relative to the germline gene, one junction end is altered; a read error may explain this. V usage is TRBV20-1 and J usage is TRBJ1-2, with D uncertain. CDR1 is DFQATT, CDR2 SNEGSKA, per germline (reference sequence). This CDR3 has 10 amino acids. Here the CDR3 DNA reads TGCAGTGGTAGAGATGACGGCTACACCTTC. Amino acids: CSGRDDGYTF.

The chain has TRBV5-1 and TRBJ1-6; perhaps TRBD1 as D (6 bases). Trimming removed 4 bases from V and 13 bases from J, with 21 bases in between. CDR1 and CDR2 from the germline V gene are SGHRS and YFSETQ. The CDR3 loop spans 15 amino acids. The CDR3 sequence: CASSQRPGHLSPLHF. The CDR3 coding sequence is TGCGCCAGCAGCCAACGCCCGGGACACCTATCCCCCCTCCACTTT.